This T cell receptor beta chain was found in a study of low-dose radiotherapy and immunotherapy resistance in tumors. Study-wide context: Per fraction, Cohort 1 was given 0.5 Gy every 2 weeks, for a total of 6.5 Gy. On an every-two-weeks schedule, patients received intravenous nivolumab 240 mg, along with ipilimumab 1 mg/kg every six weeks. Patients took oral aspirin 300 mg daily for four cycles from cycle 1 day 1.

In this sample, this clonotype turned up many times. Covering alpha and beta chains, TRAV- and TRBV-specific primers were used for the first-strand cDNA. TCRs were amplified for approximately 21 PCR cycles with a constant-region primer and V-primer adapter. TCRdb re-called the reads with MiXCR, one entry per CDR3 protein. The sample carries more than 50,000 distinct CDR3 sequences, 20% to 25% recorded once. Time point of the sample: before trial treatment. As a condition of eligibility, patients had advanced solid tumors lacking tumor-infiltrating lymphocytes. CDR3 length: 13 amino acids. After removal of 6 bases from V and 5 bases from J, the junction contained 6 bases not matched to a gene. Germline V gene data show CDR1 as SGHVS and CDR2 as FQNEAQ.

The chain employs TRBV7-8 and TRBJ2-5; TRBD2 aligns across 7 bases. The specimen was PBMCs, collected before treatment. The TCR comes from a male donor with prostate cancer. The CDR3 DNA follows: TGTGCCAGCAGTGACGGGGGGAGGGAGACCCAGTACTTC. Protein product: CASSDGGRETQYF.